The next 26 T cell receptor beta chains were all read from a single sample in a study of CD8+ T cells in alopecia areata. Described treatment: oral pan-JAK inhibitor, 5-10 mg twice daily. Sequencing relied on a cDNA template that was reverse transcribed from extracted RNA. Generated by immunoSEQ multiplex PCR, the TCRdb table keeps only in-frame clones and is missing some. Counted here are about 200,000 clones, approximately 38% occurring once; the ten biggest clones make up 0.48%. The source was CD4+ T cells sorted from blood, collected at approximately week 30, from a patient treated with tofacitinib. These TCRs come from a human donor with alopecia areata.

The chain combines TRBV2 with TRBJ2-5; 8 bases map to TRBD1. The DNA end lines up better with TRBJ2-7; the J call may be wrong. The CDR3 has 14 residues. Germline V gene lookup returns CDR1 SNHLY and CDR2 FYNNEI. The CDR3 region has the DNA TGTGCCAGCAGTGGGACAGGGCTCTCCTACGAGCAGTACTTC. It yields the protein CASSGTGLSYEQYF.

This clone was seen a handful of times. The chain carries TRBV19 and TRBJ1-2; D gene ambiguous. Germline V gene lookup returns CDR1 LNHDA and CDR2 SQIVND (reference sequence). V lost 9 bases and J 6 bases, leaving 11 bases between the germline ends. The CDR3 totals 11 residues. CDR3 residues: CASREMDGYTF. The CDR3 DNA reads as TGTGCCAGCCGCGAGATGGATGGCTACACCTTC.

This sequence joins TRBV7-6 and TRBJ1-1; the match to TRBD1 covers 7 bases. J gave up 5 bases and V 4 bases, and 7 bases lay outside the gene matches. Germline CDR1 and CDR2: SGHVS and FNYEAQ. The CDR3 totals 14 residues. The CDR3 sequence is CASSSATGRTEAFF. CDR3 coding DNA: TGTGCCAGCAGCTCGGCGACAGGGCGGACTGAAGCTTTCTTT. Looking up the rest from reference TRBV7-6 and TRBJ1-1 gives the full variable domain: GAGVSQSPRYKVTKRGQDVALRCDPISGHVSLYWYRQALGQGPEFLTYFNYEAQQDKSGLPNDRFSAERPEGSISTLTIQRTEQRDSAMYRCASSSATGRTEAFFGQGTRLTVV.

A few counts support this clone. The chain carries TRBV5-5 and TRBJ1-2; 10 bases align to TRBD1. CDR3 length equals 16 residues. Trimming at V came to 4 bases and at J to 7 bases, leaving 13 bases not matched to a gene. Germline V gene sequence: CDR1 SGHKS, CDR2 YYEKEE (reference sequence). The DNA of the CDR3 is TGTGCCAGCAGCCGCTCTTCACTGGGACAGGGGAGTGGCTACACCTTC. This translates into CASSRSSLGQGSGYTF.

DNA of the CDR3: TGTGCCAGCTCACCTACGGGACAGAGCTACGAGCAGTACTTC. Translation gives CASSPTGQSYEQYF. This rearrangement joins TRBV18 to TRBJ2-7, with TRBD1 matching over 7 bases. Germline values: CDR1 KGHSH, CDR2 LQKENI. CDR3 length: 14 amino acids. V was pared by 3 bases and J by 3 bases, with 5 bases of the junction left unmatched.

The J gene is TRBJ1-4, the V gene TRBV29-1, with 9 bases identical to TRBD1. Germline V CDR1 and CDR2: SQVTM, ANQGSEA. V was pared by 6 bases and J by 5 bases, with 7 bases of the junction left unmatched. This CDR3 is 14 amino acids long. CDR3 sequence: CSVSTGGGNEKLFF. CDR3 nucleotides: TGCAGCGTGTCCACAGGGGGCGGGAATGAAAAACTGTTTTTT.

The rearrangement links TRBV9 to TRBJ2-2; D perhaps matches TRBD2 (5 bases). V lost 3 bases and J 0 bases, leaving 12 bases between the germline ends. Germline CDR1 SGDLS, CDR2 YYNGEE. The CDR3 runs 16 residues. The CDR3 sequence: CASSGPRRANTGELFF. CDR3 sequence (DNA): TGTGCCAGCAGCGGCCCCCGGCGGGCGAACACCGGGGAGCTGTTTTTT.

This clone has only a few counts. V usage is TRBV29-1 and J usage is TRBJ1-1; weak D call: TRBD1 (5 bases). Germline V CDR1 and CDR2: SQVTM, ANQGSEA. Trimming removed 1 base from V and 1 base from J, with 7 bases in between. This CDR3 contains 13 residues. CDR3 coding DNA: TGCAGCGTTGAAGTGAGGGGGAACACTGAAGCTTTCTTT. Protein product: CSVEVRGNTEAFF. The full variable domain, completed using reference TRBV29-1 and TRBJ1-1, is SAVISQKPSRDICQRGTSLTIQCQVDSQVTMMFWYRQQPGQSLTLIATANQGSEATYESGFVIDKFPISRPNLTFSTLTVSNMSPEDSSIYLCSVEVRGNTEAFFGQGTRLTVV.

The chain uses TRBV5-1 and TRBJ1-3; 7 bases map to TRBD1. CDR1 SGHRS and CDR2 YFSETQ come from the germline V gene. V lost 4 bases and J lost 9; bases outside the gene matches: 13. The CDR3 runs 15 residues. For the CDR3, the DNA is TGCGCCAGCAGCCGAGAGGGGACAGCCGCTGGCACCATATATTTT. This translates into CASSREGTAAGTIYF.

The DNA for the CDR3 is TGCGCCAGCGCCACCCGGCGGGAGGTAGAGCAGTTCTTC. Its protein product is CASATRREVEQFF. The gene calls are TRBV5-1 and TRBJ2-1, with 8 nucleotides matching TRBD2. With V trimmed by 7 bases and J by 10 bases, 10 bases remained unmatched. The CDR3 sequence is 13 residues long. CDR1 is SGHRS and CDR2 is YFSETQ in the germline V gene.

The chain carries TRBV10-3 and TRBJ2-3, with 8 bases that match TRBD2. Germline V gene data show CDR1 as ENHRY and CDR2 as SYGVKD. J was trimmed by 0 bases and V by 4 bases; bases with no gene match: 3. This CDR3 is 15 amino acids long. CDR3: CAISGGGPSTDTQYF. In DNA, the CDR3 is TGTGCCATCAGTGGCGGGGGGCCGAGCACAGATACGCAGTATTTT.

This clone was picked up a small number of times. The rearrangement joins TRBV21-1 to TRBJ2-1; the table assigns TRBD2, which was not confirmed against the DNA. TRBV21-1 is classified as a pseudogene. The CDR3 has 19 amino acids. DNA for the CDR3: TGTGCCAGCAGCAAAGTTCCTAGGAGTGAGTTGGCGGGAGGGCGTGAGCAGTTCTTC. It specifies CASSKVPRSELAGGREQFF.

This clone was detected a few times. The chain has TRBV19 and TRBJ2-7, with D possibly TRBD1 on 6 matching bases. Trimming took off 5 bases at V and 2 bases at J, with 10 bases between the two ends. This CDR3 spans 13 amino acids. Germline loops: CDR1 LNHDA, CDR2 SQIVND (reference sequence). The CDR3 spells CASSETGTYEQYF. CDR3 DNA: TGTGCCAGTAGTGAAACAGGGACCTACGAGCAGTACTTC.

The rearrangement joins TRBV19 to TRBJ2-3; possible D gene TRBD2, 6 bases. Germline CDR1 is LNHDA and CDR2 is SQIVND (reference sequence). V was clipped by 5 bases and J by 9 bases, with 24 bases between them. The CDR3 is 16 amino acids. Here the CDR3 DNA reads TGTGCCAGTAGTGCCCAGCGGGCTTCGACTAGGGGAACGCAGTATTTT. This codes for CASSAQRASTRGTQYF. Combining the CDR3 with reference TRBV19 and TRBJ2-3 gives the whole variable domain DGGITQSPKYLFRKEGQNVTLSCEQNLNHDAMYWYRQDPGQGLRLIYYSQIVNDFQKGDIAEGYSVSREKKESFPLTVTSAQKNPTAFYLCASSAQRASTRGTQYFGPGTRLTVL.

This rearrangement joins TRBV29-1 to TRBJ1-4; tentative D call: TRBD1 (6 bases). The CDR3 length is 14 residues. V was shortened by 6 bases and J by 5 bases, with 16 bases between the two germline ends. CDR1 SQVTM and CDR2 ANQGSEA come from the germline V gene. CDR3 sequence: CSVVMTGENEKLFF. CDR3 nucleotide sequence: TGCAGCGTAGTAATGACAGGCGAGAATGAAAAACTGTTTTTT.

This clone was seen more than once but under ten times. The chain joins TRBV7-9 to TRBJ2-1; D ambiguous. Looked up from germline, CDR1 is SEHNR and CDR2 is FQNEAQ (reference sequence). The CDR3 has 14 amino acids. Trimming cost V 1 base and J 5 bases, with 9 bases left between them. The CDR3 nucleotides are TGTGCCAGCAGCTTAGGGCAGTCGAACAATGAGCAGTTCTTC. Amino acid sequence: CASSLGQSNNEQFF.

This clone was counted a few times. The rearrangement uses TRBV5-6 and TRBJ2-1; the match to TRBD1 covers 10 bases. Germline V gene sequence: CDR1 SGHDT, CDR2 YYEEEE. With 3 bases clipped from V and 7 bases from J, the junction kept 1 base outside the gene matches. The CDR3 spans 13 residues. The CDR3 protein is CASSWDRGNEQFF. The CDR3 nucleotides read TGTGCCAGCAGCTGGGACAGGGGTAATGAGCAGTTCTTC.

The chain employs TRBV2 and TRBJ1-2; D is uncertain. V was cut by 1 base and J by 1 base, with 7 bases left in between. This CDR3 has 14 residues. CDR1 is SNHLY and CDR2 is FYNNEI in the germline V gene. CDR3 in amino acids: CASSEGTVNYGYTF. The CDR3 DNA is TGTGCCAGCAGTGAAGGTACAGTTAACTATGGCTACACCTTC.

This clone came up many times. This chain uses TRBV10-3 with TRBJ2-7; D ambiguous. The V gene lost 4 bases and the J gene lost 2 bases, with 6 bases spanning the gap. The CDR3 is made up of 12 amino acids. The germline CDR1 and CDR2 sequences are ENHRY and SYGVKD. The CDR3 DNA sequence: TGTGCCATCAGTGCTTCCCCCTACGAGCAGTACTTC. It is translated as CAISASPYEQYF.

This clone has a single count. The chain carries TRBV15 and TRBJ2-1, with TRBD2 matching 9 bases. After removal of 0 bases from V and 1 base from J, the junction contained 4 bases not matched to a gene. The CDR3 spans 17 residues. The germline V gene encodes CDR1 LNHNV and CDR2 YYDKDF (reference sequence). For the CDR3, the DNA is TGTGCCACCAGCAGAGAAAGACTAGCGGCATCCTACAATGAGCAGTTCTTC. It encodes CATSRERLAASYNEQFF. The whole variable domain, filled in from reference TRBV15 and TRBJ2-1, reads DAMVIQNPRYQVTQFGKPVTLSCSQTLNHNVMYWYQQKSSQAPKLLFHYYDKDFNNEADTPDNFQSRRPNTSFCFLDIRSPGLGDTAMYLCATSRERLAASYNEQFFGPGTRLTVL.

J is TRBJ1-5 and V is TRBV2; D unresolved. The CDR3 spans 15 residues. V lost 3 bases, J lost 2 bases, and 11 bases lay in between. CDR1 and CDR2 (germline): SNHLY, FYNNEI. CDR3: CASSEWAQGNQPQHF. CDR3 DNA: TGTGCCAGCAGTGAGTGGGCCCAGGGCAATCAGCCCCAGCATTTT.

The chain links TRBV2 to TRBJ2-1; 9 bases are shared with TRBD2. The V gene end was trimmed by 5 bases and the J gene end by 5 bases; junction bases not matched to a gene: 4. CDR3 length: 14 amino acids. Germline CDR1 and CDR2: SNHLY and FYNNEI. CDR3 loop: CASSPSGVNNEQFF. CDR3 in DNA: TGTGCCAGCAGTCCTAGCGGGGTCAACAATGAGCAGTTCTTC.

The CDR3 coding sequence is TGTGCCAGCATGCAGGTAAATCAGCCCCAGCATTTT. Protein: CASMQVNQPQHF. The rearrangement links TRBV25-1 to TRBJ1-5, with D unclear. With 7 bases removed from V and 4 bases from J, the gap between germline ends came to 8 bases. The CDR3 consists of 12 residues. Germline CDR1 and CDR2: MGHDK and SYGVNS.

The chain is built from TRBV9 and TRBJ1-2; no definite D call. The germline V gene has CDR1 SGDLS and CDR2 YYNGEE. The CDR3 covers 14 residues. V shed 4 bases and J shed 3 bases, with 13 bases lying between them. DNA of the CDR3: TGTGCCAGCAGCCCCTCCGAGCGGGACTATGGCTACACCTTC. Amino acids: CASSPSERDYGYTF.

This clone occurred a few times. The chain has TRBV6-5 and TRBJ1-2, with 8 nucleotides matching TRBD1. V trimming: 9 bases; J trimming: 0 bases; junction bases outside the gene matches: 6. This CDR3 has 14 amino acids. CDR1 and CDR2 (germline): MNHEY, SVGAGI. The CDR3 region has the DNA TGTGCCAGTTCATCAGGGGGCTCTAACTATGGCTACACCTTC. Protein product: CASSSGGSNYGYTF.

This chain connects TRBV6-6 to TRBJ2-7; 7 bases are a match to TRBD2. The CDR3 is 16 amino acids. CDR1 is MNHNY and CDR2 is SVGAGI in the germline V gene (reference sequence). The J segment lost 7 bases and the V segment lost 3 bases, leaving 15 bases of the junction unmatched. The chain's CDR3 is CASSYIPGGGSGEQYF. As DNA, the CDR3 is TGTGCCAGCAGTTATATCCCGGGCGGGGGTAGTGGGGAGCAGTACTTC.